The sequence of this T cell receptor (beta chain) was determined in a study of OX40 agonist ivuxolimab in advanced cancers. Here immunoSEQ multiplex PCR was the method, and the copy in TCRdb shows in-frame clones only, minus some. The sample records fewer than 65,000 clones, around nine tenths being singletons. The CDR3 is made up of 15 amino acids. J lost 5 bases, V lost 1 base, and 9 bases had no gene match. Germline-derived CDR1 and CDR2 are SGHNT and YYREEE (reference sequence). In regard to this clone: Its cognate antigen is unknown.

General observations from the study: CD8+ T cells were the subset that, on average, had more expanded clones than CD4+. Clonal expansion from baseline to week 6 occurred in both CD4+ and CD8+ T cells.

The sequence was obtained from an adult with an advanced solid tumor such as melanoma, head and neck, liver or kidney cancer. The chain employs TRBV5-4 and TRBJ2-7; 7 bases match TRBD1. The sequencing here drew on CD4+ or CD8+ T cells sorted from blood, taken in a trial of the OX40 agonist ivuxolimab. The CDR3 here is CASSLQGPQGDEQYF. CDR3 coding DNA: TGTGCCAGCAGCTTGCAGGGACCTCAGGGGGACGAGCAGTACTTC.